These T cell receptor beta chains were read from a single sample in a study of cytomegalovirus exposure and HLA in healthy donors. The method was immunoSEQ multiplex PCR; TCRdb's version includes in-frame clones alone and lacks a portion of them. The data contain 150,000 to 200,000 clones, around 80% of them seen just once; the ten biggest clones take up 1.1%. Sequenced input: PBMCs. These receptors were taken from a woman aged 35 to 49 in good health and CMV-seronegative. The conserved cysteine and the conserved F or W are not part of the CDR3 here. Fields, in order: D gene, V gene, J gene, CDR3 protein. A D gene is named only where the DNA matches it firmly.

d_call: TRBD1
v_call: TRBV7-2
j_call: TRBJ2-7
cdr3_aa: ASSLAGTGDYEQY

d_call: .
v_call: TRBV9
j_call: TRBJ2-1
cdr3_aa: ASSPSGDPYNEQF

d_call: TRBD2
v_call: TRBV6-1
j_call: TRBJ2-1
cdr3_aa: ASSELAGVTYNEQF

d_call: .
v_call: TRBV5-4
j_call: TRBJ1-2
cdr3_aa: ASSLYSNYGYT

d_call: TRBD2
v_call: TRBV4-2
j_call: TRBJ2-1
cdr3_aa: ASSQGPVGRLSYNEQF

d_call: .
v_call: TRBV14
j_call: TRBJ2-7
cdr3_aa: ASSFAGVSYEQY

d_call: .
v_call: TRBV15
j_call: TRBJ2-5
cdr3_aa: ATTPRGERQETQY

d_call: TRBD1
v_call: TRBV9
j_call: TRBJ1-1
cdr3_aa: ASSVRDRGKSEAF

d_call: TRBD1
v_call: TRBV11-3
j_call: TRBJ2-5
cdr3_aa: ASRPGQGVKQTQY

d_call: .
v_call: TRBV4-1
j_call: TRBJ1-2
cdr3_aa: ASSQEGAYGYT

d_call: .
v_call: TRBV28
j_call: TRBJ2-7
cdr3_aa: ASTSGYEQY

d_call: .
v_call: TRBV12-5
j_call: TRBJ2-7
cdr3_aa: ASGLLGASYEQY

d_call: .
v_call: TRBV29-1
j_call: TRBJ1-2
cdr3_aa: SASPGGQDGYT

d_call: .
v_call: TRBV18
j_call: TRBJ2-2
cdr3_aa: ASSPQQGSTGELF

d_call: .
v_call: TRBV5-1
j_call: TRBJ2-3
cdr3_aa: ASSLGLTDTQY

d_call: .
v_call: TRBV21-1
j_call: TRBJ1-3
cdr3_aa: ASGAGGNTIY

d_call: TRBD2
v_call: TRBV11-2
j_call: TRBJ2-5
cdr3_aa: ASSFAYLASGRVETQY

d_call: TRBD2
v_call: TRBV9
j_call: TRBJ2-3
cdr3_aa: ASSPGLAGVDTQY

d_call: .
v_call: TRBV7-3
j_call: TRBJ1-1
cdr3_aa: ASSRGVMNTEAF

d_call: TRBD1
v_call: TRBV4-1
j_call: TRBJ2-3
cdr3_aa: ASSHSGQGTDTQY

d_call: .
v_call: TRBV5-6
j_call: TRBJ2-1
cdr3_aa: ASSSRRLPYNEQF

d_call: TRBD2
v_call: TRBV9
j_call: TRBJ2-2
cdr3_aa: ASSPRAGVGTGELF

d_call: TRBD2
v_call: TRBV7-2
j_call: TRBJ2-1
cdr3_aa: ASSVSGTSYNEQF

d_call: .
v_call: TRBV7-6
j_call: TRBJ2-3
cdr3_aa: ASSPAGTLTDTQY

d_call: TRBD2
v_call: TRBV5-4
j_call: TRBJ2-7
cdr3_aa: ASSLSVAGNYEQY

d_call: .
v_call: TRBV18
j_call: TRBJ1-3
cdr3_aa: ASSPTKPGFGNTIY

d_call: TRBD2
v_call: TRBV30
j_call: TRBJ2-7
cdr3_aa: AWGLAGTSYEQY

d_call: TRBD1
v_call: TRBV5-4
j_call: TRBJ1-1
cdr3_aa: ASSLDRGGMNTEAF

d_call: .
v_call: TRBV7-6
j_call: TRBJ1-2
cdr3_aa: ASSFLAAGFPNYGYT